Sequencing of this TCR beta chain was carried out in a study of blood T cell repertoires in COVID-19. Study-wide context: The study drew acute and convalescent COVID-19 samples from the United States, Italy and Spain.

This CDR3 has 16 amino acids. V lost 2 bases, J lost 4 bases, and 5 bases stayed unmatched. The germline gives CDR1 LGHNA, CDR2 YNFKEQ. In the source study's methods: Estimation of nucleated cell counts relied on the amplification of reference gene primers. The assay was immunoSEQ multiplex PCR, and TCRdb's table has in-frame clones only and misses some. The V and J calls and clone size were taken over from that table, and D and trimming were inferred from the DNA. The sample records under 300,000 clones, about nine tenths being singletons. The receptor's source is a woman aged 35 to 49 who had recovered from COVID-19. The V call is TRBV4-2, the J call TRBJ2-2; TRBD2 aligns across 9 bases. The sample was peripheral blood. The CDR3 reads CASSQSTSGVTGELFF. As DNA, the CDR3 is TGTGCCAGCAGCCAATCGACTAGCGGCGTCACCGGGGAGCTGTTTTTT.